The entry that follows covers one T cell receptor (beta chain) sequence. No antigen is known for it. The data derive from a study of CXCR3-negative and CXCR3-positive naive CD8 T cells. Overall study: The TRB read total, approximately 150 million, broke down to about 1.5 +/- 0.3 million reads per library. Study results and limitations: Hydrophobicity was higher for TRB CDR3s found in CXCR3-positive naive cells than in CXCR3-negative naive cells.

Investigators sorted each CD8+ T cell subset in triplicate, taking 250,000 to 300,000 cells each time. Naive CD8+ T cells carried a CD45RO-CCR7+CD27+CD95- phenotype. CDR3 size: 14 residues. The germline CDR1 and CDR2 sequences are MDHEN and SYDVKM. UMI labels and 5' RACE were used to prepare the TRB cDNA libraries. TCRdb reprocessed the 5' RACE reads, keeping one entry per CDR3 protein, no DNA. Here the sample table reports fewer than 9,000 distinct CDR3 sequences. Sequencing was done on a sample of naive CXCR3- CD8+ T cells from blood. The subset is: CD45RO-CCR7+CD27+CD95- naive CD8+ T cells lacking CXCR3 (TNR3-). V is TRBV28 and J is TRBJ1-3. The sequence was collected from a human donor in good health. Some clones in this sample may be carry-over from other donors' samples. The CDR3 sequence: CASRTWDSGNTIYF. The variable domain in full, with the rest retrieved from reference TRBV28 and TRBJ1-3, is DVKVTQSSRYLVKRTGEKVFLECVQDMDHENMFWYRQDPGLGLRLIYFSYDVKMKEKGDIPEGYSVSREKKERFSLILESASTNQTSMYLCASRTWDSGNTIYFGEGSWLTVV.